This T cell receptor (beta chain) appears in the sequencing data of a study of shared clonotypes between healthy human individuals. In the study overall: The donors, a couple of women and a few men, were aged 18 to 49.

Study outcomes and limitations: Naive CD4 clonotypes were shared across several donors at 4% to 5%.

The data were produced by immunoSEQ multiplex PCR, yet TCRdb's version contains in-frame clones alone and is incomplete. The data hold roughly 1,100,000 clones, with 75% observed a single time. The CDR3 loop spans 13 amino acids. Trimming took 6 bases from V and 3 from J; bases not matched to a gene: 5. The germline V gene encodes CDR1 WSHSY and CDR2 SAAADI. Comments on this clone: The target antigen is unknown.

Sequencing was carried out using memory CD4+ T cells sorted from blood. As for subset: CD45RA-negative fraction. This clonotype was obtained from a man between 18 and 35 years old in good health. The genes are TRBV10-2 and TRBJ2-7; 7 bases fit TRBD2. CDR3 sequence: CASRGRARYEQYF. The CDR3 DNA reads TGCGCCAGCAGGGGGAGGGCTCGCTACGAGCAGTACTTC.